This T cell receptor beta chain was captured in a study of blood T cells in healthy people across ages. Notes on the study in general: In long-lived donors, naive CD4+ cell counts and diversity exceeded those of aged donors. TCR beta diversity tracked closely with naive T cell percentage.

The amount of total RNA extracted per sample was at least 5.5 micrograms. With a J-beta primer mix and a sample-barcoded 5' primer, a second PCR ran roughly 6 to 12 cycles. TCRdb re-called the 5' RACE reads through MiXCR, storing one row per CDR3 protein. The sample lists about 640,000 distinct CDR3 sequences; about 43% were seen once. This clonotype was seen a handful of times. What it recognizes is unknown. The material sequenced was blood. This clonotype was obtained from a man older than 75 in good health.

The CDR3 is CSASGGARNEQFF. The CDR3 nucleotides are TGCAGTGCTTCCGGGGGGGCGCGAAATGAGCAGTTCTTC. This sequence joins TRBV20-1 and TRBJ2-1; 8 bases line up with TRBD2. The trim removed 5 bases at V and 7 bases at J, leaving 7 bases unmatched. The CDR3 runs to 13 residues. The germline V gene has CDR1 DFQATT and CDR2 SNEGSKA (reference sequence).